The 22 T cell receptor beta chains below all came from one sample that was sequenced in a study of cytomegalovirus exposure and HLA in healthy donors. Primers for the PCR totalled 60 Vbeta and 13 Jbeta. Some clones are missing from TCRdb's copy, which holds only in-frame ones; the method was immunoSEQ multiplex PCR. The sample shows about 160,000 clones, around 75% of them seen only once. The sequenced sample was PBMCs. Source of these receptors: a woman aged 18-30 years in good health and CMV-seronegative.

Notes on this clone: One end of the junction is discordant with germline, which a read error may explain. The chain uses TRBV7-8 and TRBJ2-1, with a weak D call TRBD2 (6 bases). CDR1 is SGHVS, CDR2 FQNEAQ, per germline. This CDR3 has 14 amino acids. Here the CDR3 DNA reads TGTGTCAGCAGCTTAGCACTTCGAACGGGAGCGGAGTTCTTC. It encodes CVSSLALRTGAEFF.

The V and J genes are TRBV21-1 and TRBJ2-7; the D segment call TRBD1 is taken from the table without a DNA check. TRBV21-1 is an annotated pseudogene. The CDR3 runs 20 residues. For the CDR3, the DNA is TGTGCCAGCAGCAAAATGGGGATAAACAGGGGGCCGCTTCGCGTTTACGAGCAGTACGTC. Translating it yields CASSKMGINRGPLRVYEQYV.

J is TRBJ2-5 and V is TRBV6-1, with 10 bases aligning to TRBD2. This CDR3 is built from 18 residues. Germline lookup yields CDR1 MNHNS and CDR2 SASEGT. The ends lost 4 bases at V and 4 bases at J; junction bases unmatched: 15. The CDR3 loop is CASSATGTSELRGETQYF. CDR3 sequence (DNA): TGTGCCAGCAGTGCCACCGGGACTAGCGAACTACGGGGAGAGACCCAGTACTTC.

This chain joins TRBV5-1 and TRBJ2-1, with 7 bases fitting TRBD2. Trimming took 2 bases from V and 0 from J; bases not matched to a gene: 11. The CDR3 sequence is 18 residues long. Germline V lookup: CDR1 SGHRS, CDR2 YFSETQ. The CDR3 sequence is CASSLSFGGRGSYNEQFF. The CDR3 nucleotides are TGCGCCAGCAGCTTATCATTTGGCGGGAGAGGCTCCTACAATGAGCAGTTCTTC.

The chain couples TRBV9 to TRBJ1-6, with D uncertain. Germline values: CDR1 SGDLS, CDR2 YYNGEE. The germline V and J ends were trimmed by 4 bases and 3 bases, with 11 bases remaining between them. The CDR3 extends over 15 amino acids. CDR3 protein: CASSSQDFYNSPLHF. The CDR3 nucleotides are TGTGCCAGCAGCTCCCAGGATTTCTATAATTCACCCCTCCACTTT.

Only one count was recorded for this clone. The chain joins TRBV6-5 to TRBJ2-5; 11 bases match TRBD2. This CDR3 is built from 15 residues. Looked up from germline, CDR1 is MNHEY and CDR2 is SVGAGI. Trimming at V came to 2 bases and at J to 9 bases, leaving 8 bases not matched to a gene. DNA of the CDR3: TGTGCCAGCAGTTACGCGGGACTAGCGGCACTAGCCCAGTACTTC. As protein: CASSYAGLAALAQYF.

This clone was detected only once. The chain uses TRBV7-2 and TRBJ2-2; 7 bases fit TRBD1. The CDR3 is 15 residues long. V trimming: 2 bases; J trimming: 3 bases; junction bases outside the gene matches: 3. CDR1 and CDR2 from the germline V gene are SGHTA and FQGNSA. The CDR3 protein is CASSLTGTDTGELFF. For the CDR3, the DNA is TGTGCCAGCAGCTTAACCGGGACAGACACCGGGGAGCTGTTTTTT. Variable domain in full (rest from reference TRBV7-2 and TRBJ2-2): GAGVSQSPSNKVTEKGKDVELRCDPISGHTALYWYRQSLGQGLEFLIYFQGNSAPDKSGLPSDRFSAERTGGSVSTLTIQRTQQEDSAVYLCASSLTGTDTGELFFGEGSRLTVL.

The chain uses TRBV7-9 and TRBJ2-7; D is unclear. V lost 2 bases to trimming and J lost 3 bases, with 11 bases between them. Germline CDR1 is SEHNR and CDR2 is FQNEAQ (reference sequence). The CDR3 length is 14 residues. In DNA, the CDR3 is TGTGCCAGCAGCTTACTCCCCAGCGACTACGAGCAGTACTTC. It is translated as CASSLLPSDYEQYF. Supplemented by reference TRBV7-9 and TRBJ2-7, the full variable domain reads DTGVSQNPRHKITKRGQNVTFRCDPISEHNRLYWYRQTLGQGPEFLTYFQNEAQLEKSRLLSDRFSAERPKGSFSTLEIQRTEQGDSAMYLCASSLLPSDYEQYFGPGTRLTVT.

The rearrangement joins TRBV6-5 to TRBJ2-3, with D tentatively TRBD1 (6 bases). CDR3 size: 15 residues. The germline V and J ends were trimmed by 6 bases and 0 bases, with 13 bases remaining between them. Germline-derived CDR1 and CDR2 are MNHEY and SVGAGI. In DNA, the CDR3 is TGTGCCAGCAGGGGGGCCAACCCTAGCACAGATACGCAGTATTTT. Its translation is CASRGANPSTDTQYF.

Concerning this clone: This CDR3 is missing its conserved last phenylalanine or tryptophan, likely due to a read error. The chain recombines TRBV15 with TRBJ1-2; TRBD1 matches at 11 bases. This CDR3 spans 15 amino acids. Germline V CDR1 and CDR2: LNHNV, YYDKDF (reference sequence). V was clipped by 1 base and J by 4 bases; unmatched bases: 2. DNA for the CDR3: TGTGCCACCAGCAGAGCGGGACAGGGGGGCTATGGCTACACCCTC. Translation gives CATSRAGQGGYGYTL.

The chain uses TRBV2 and TRBJ2-2; TRBD2 matches 11 bases. J was trimmed by 6 bases and V by 7 bases; bases with no gene match: 10. The CDR3 covers 16 residues. Germline-derived CDR1 and CDR2 are SNHLY and FYNNEI. The DNA for the CDR3 is TGTGCCAGCACTCCCCAACTAGCGGGAGTTTCCGGGGAGCTGTTTTTT. Translation gives CASTPQLAGVSGELFF.

V usage is TRBV10-2 and J usage is TRBJ2-7; D is possibly TRBD2 (5 bases). Germline CDR1 and CDR2: WSHSY and SAAADI. Trimming shortened V by 3 bases and J by 0 bases, and 9 bases separated the two germline ends. The CDR3 is 14 residues long. The DNA for the CDR3 is TGCGCCAGCAGTGATAGGGAGAGCTCCTACGAGCAGTACGTC. Translation gives CASSDRESSYEQYV.

The chain joins TRBV30 to TRBJ1-6, with D possibly being TRBD1 (5 bases). CDR1 GTSNPN and CDR2 SVGIG come from the germline V gene (reference sequence). Trimming removed 0 bases from V and 6 bases from J, with 9 bases in between. This CDR3 contains 14 residues. CDR3 nucleotides: TGTGCCTGGAGTGTACTCGGGGGTAATTCACCCCTCCACTTT. This gives the protein CAWSVLGGNSPLHF.

This chain links TRBV4-1 with TRBJ2-1; 9 positions agree with TRBD1. Germline-derived CDR1 and CDR2 are MGHRA and YSYEKL. J gave up 4 bases and V 5 bases, and 6 bases lay outside the gene matches. The CDR3 is made up of 15 amino acids. The chain's CDR3 is CASSTWTGVYNEQFF. Here the CDR3 DNA reads TGCGCCAGCAGCACCTGGACAGGGGTGTACAATGAGCAGTTCTTC.

The chain employs TRBV5-4 and TRBJ2-7; possible D gene TRBD2, 6 bases. The CDR3 totals 13 residues. CDR1 and CDR2 from the germline V gene are SGHNT and YYREEE (reference sequence). Trimming stripped 0 bases from V and 5 bases from J, with 9 bases between. The CDR3 sequence: CASSLGGADEQYF. CDR3 DNA: TGTGCCAGCAGCTTGGGCGGGGCGGACGAGCAGTACTTC.

Details on this clone: Mismatch with germline at one junction end may stem from a read error. This sequence joins TRBV5-4 and TRBJ2-1, with TRBD1 matching over 8 bases. This CDR3 has 13 amino acids. Germline V lookup: CDR1 SGHNT, CDR2 YYREEE (reference sequence). The CDR3 loop reads CASSQYGQGRTVF. Here the CDR3 DNA reads TGTGCCAGCAGCCAATATGGACAGGGTCGTACGGTCTTC.

This clone has just one count. V usage is TRBV30 and J usage is TRBJ2-1; D gene uncertain. V gave up 3 bases and J gave up 7 bases, with 4 bases separating them. Germline CDR1 GTSNPN, CDR2 SVGIG (reference sequence). This CDR3 contains 10 residues. The CDR3 DNA is TGTGCCTGGAGCGGTAATGAGCAGTTCTTC. This codes for CAWSGNEQFF.

The chain is built from TRBV30 and TRBJ1-2; a possible D gene is TRBD1 (5 bases). Germline V lookup: CDR1 GTSNPN, CDR2 SVGIG (reference sequence). V lost 2 bases to trimming and J lost 5 bases, with 9 bases between them. The CDR3 has 12 amino acids. CDR3 sequence reads: CAWSPGDYGYTF. Here the CDR3 DNA reads TGTGCCTGGAGTCCGGGGGATTATGGCTACACCTTC. Full variable domain (outside the CDR3, taken from reference TRBV30 and TRBJ1-2): SQTIHQWPATLVQPVGSPLSLECTVEGTSNPNLYWYRQAAGRGLQLLFYSVGIGQISSEVPQNLSASRPQDRQFILSSKKLLLSDSGFYLCAWSPGDYGYTFGSGTRLTVV.

This rearrangement joins TRBV19 to TRBJ1-2, with 7 bases that match TRBD1. The CDR3 is 15 amino acids. V shed 5 bases, J shed 2 bases, and the junction held 8 bases outside the gene matches. CDR1 is LNHDA, CDR2 SQIVND, per germline (reference sequence). CDR3 protein: CASSLNRGGNYGYTF. CDR3 in DNA: TGTGCCAGTAGTCTTAACAGGGGAGGAAACTATGGCTACACCTTC.

The chain is built from TRBV19 and TRBJ2-7, with D possibly being TRBD1 (5 bases). CDR3 size: 14 residues. Germline values: CDR1 LNHDA, CDR2 SQIVND (reference sequence). Trimming stripped 5 bases from V and 0 bases from J, with 11 bases between. The CDR3 protein is CASSPWTTSYEQYF. The CDR3 DNA reads as TGTGCCAGTAGTCCCTGGACAACCTCCTACGAGCAGTACTTC.

The chain recombines TRBV9 with TRBJ2-3, with 7 bases matching TRBD2. After removal of 0 bases from V and 0 bases from J, the junction contained 10 bases not matched to a gene. The V gene's germline CDR1 is SGDLS and CDR2 YYNGEE. The CDR3 spans 18 residues. CDR3 sequence (DNA): TGTGCCAGCAGCGTAGGACTAGCTCTTTTTTCTAGCACAGATACGCAGTATTTT. Encoded protein: CASSVGLALFSSTDTQYF.

This clone was found once. The genes are TRBV7-2 and TRBJ1-5; TRBD1 agrees at 7 bases. V gave up 5 bases and J gave up 4 bases; unmatched junction bases: 5. The CDR3 consists of 14 residues. The V gene's germline CDR1 is SGHTA and CDR2 FQGNSA. This chain's CDR3 is CASSRTGRNQPQHF. The CDR3 coding sequence is TGTGCCAGCAGCCGGACAGGTCGAAATCAGCCCCAGCATTTT.